The entry below gives a single TCR beta chain sequence along with its context. Method: immunoSEQ multiplex PCR; TCRdb's copy keeps in-frame clones and lacks some. The data hold fewer than 250,000 clones, with about 86% observed a single time. This specimen comes from a study of blood T cell repertoires in COVID-19. Study at large: From the United States, Italy and Spain came samples of acute and convalescent COVID-19.

V lost 2 bases and J lost 8, with 18 bases in between. The CDR3 has 16 amino acids. Germline CDR1 reads MNHEY; CDR2 reads SMNVEV (reference sequence). The TCR comes from a woman aged 45-65 years with acute or convalescent COVID-19. The rearrangement links TRBV27 to TRBJ1-4, with a tentative D call TRBD1 (5 bases). Sequenced: peripheral blood. CDR3 bases: TGTGCCAGCAGTTTAGCCCGGAGGGCCGAGGGGGAAAAACTGTTTTTT. Its protein is CASSLARRAEGEKLFF.